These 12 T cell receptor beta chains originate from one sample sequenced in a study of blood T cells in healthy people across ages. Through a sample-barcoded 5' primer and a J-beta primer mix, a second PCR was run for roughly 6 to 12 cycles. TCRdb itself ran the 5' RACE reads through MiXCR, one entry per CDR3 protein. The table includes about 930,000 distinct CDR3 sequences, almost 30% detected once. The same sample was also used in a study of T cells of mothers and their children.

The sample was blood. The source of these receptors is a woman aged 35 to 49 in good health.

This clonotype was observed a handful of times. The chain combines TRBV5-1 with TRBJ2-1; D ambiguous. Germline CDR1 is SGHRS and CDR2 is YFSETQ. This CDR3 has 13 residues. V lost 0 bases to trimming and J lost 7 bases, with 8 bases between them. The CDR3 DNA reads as TGCGCCAGCAGCTTGGAGGGCTGGAATGAGCAGTTCTTC. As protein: CASSLEGWNEQFF.

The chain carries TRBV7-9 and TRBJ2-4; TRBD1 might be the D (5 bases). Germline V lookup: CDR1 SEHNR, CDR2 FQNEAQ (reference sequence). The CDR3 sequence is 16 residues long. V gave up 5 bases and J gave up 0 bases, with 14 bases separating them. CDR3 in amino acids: CASSATEQLAKNIQYF. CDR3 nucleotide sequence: TGTGCCAGCAGCGCGACAGAGCAATTAGCCAAAAACATTCAGTACTTC.

Here the CDR3 reads CASSCPSGRTPLYEQYF. CDR3 DNA sequence: TGTGCCAGCAGTTGCCCGTCAGGCAGAACACCGCTCTACGAGCAGTACTTC. The rearrangement links TRBV6-2 or TRBV6-3 to TRBJ2-7, with D uncertain. In germline, CDR1 is MNHEY, CDR2 SVGEGT. This CDR3 has 17 residues. Trimming cost V 4 bases and J 3 bases, with 22 bases left between them.

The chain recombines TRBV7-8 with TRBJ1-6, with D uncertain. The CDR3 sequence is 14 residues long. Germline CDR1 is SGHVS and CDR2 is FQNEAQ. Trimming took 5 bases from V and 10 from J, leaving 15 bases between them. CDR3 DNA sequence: TGTGCCAGCAGCCAGGAAGCAGCTAGGTCACCCCTCCACTTT. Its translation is CASSQEAARSPLHF. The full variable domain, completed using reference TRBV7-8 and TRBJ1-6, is GAGVSQSPRYKVAKRGQDVALRCDPISGHVSLFWYQQALGQGPEFLTYFQNEAQLDKSGLPSDRFFAERPEGSVSTLKIQRTQQEDSAVYLCASSQEAARSPLHFGNGTRLTVT.

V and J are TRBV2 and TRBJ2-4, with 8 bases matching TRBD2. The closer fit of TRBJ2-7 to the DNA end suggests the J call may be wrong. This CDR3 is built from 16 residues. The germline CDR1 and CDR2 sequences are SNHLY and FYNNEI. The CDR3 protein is CASSEGAGGANYEQYF. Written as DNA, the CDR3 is TGTGCCAGCAGTGAAGGTGCCGGGGGGGCCAATTACGAGCAGTACTTC.

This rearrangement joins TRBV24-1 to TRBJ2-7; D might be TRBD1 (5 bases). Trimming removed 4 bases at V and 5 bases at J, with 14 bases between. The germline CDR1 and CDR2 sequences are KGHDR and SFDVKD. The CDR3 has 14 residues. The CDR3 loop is CATSDRWSDNEQYF. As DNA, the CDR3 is TGTGCCACCAGTGACCGTTGGTCGGACAACGAGCAGTACTTC.

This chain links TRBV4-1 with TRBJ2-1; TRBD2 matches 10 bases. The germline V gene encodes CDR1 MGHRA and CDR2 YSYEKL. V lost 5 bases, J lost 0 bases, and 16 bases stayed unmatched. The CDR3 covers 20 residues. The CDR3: CASSYDRLAGKSSSYNEQFF. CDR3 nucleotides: TGCGCCAGCAGCTATGACAGACTAGCGGGTAAATCTAGCTCCTACAATGAGCAGTTCTTC.

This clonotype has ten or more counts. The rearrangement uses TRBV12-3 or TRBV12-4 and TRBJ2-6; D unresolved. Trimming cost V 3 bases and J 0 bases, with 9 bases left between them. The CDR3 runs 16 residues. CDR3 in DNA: TGTGCCAGCAGTTTTTATCGGATCTCTGGGGCCAACGTCCTGACTTTC. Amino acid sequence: CASSFYRISGANVLTF.

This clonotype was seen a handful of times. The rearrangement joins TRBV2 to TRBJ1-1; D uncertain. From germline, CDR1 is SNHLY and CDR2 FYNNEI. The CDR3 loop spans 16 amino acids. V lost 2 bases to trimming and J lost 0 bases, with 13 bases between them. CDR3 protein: CASSEPPGRLNTEAFF. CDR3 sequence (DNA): TGTGCCAGCAGTGAACCGCCAGGCAGGCTGAACACTGAAGCTTTCTTT.

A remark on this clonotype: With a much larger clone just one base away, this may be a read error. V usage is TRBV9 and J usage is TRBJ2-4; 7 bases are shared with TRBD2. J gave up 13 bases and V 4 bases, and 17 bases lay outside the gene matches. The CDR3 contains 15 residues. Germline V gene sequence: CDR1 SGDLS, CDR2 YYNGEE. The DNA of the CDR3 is TGTGCCAGCAGCTCAGGGAGGGGTGCCAATGATGAGCAGTACTTC. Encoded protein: CASSSGRGANDEQYF.

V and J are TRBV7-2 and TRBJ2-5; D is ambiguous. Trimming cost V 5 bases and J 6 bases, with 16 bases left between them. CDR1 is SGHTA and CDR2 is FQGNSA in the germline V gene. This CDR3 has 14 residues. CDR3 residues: CASSEDWGPKTQYF. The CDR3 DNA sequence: TGTGCCAGCAGCGAAGACTGGGGTCCCAAGACCCAGTACTTC. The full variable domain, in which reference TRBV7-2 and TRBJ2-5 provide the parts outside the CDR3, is GAGVSQSPSNKVTEKGKDVELRCDPISGHTALYWYRQSLGQGLEFLIYFQGNSAPDKSGLPSDRFSAERTGGSVSTLTIQRTQQEDSAVYLCASSEDWGPKTQYFGPGTRLLVL.

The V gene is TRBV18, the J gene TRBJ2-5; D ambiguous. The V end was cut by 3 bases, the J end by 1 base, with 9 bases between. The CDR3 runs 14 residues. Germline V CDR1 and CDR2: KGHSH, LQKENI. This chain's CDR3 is CASSPQASQETQYF. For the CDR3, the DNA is TGTGCCAGCTCACCTCAGGCCAGCCAAGAGACCCAGTACTTC.